These 23 T cell receptor beta chains were all obtained from the same sample, sequenced in a study of shared clonotypes between healthy human individuals. Naive CD8 cells were CD45RO-negative, positively selected for CCR7, excluding terminally differentiated effector memory CD45RA+ cells. Profiling relied on immunoSEQ multiplex PCR, and the TCRdb table lists in-frame clones only, not all of them. The sample shows some 2,100,000 clones, 90% to 95% of them seen only once. The material sequenced was naive CD8+ T cells from PBMCs. The receptors stem from a man between 18 and 35 years old in good health. Some clones in this sample may be carry-over from other donors' samples.

The chain combines TRBV9 with TRBJ1-1; D remains unclear. The germline CDR1 and CDR2 sequences are SGDLS and YYNGEE. The CDR3 contains 14 residues. Between the trimmed V and J ends, which lost 3 bases and 5 bases, there was a span of 14 bases. CDR3: CASSGGRARTEAFF. CDR3 DNA sequence: TGTGCCAGCAGCGGAGGGAGGGCACGGACTGAAGCTTTCTTT.

V and J are TRBV28 and TRBJ2-7; 10 nucleotides align to TRBD1. Per the germline V gene, CDR1 is MDHEN and CDR2 is SYDVKM. This CDR3 comprises 16 residues. V dropped 3 bases and J dropped 2; count of bases not matched to a gene: 7. The CDR3 DNA is TGTGCCAGCAGTTTTCCAGGACAGGGGGAAACCTACGAGCAGTACTTC. It specifies CASSFPGQGETYEQYF.

The V call is TRBV27, the J call TRBJ1-2, with 8 bases aligning to TRBD1. V shed 5 bases, J shed 6 bases, and the junction held 8 bases outside the gene matches. Germline CDR1 and CDR2: MNHEY and SMNVEV (reference sequence). This CDR3 is 14 amino acids long. As DNA, the CDR3 is TGTGCCAGCAGTATTCTCGGACAGGGAAATGGCTACACCTTC. It specifies CASSILGQGNGYTF.

This rearrangement joins TRBV27 to TRBJ2-5; D not resolved. The CDR3 covers 16 residues. From germline, CDR1 is MNHEY and CDR2 SMNVEV (reference sequence). The ends were cut back, 3 bases at V and 2 bases at J, with 16 bases in the middle. For the CDR3, the DNA is TGTGCCAGCAGTTTTCTAGTGGGGAATCGACAAGAGACCCAGTACTTC. Encoded protein: CASSFLVGNRQETQYF.

The V call is TRBV7-9, the J call TRBJ2-7; D possibly corresponds to TRBD1 (5 bases). Looked up from germline, CDR1 is SEHNR and CDR2 is FQNEAQ (reference sequence). V lost 1 base and J lost 5, with 12 bases in between. The length of the CDR3 is 14 residues. The CDR3 spells CASSLVNRPHEQYF. DNA for the CDR3: TGTGCCAGCAGCTTAGTAAACAGGCCCCACGAGCAGTACTTC. The whole variable domain, remainder taken from reference TRBV7-9 and TRBJ2-7, is DTGVSQNPRHKITKRGQNVTFRCDPISEHNRLYWYRQTLGQGPEFLTYFQNEAQLEKSRLLSDRFSAERPKGSFSTLEIQRTEQGDSAMYLCASSLVNRPHEQYFGPGTRLTVT.

The chain combines TRBV4-1 with TRBJ2-1, with 8 nucleotides matching TRBD2. Losses at the gene ends were 4 bases for V and 5 bases for J; bases not matched to a gene: 10. CDR1 and CDR2 (germline): MGHRA, YSYEKL. There are 16 residues in the CDR3. The CDR3 DNA sequence: TGCGCCAGCAGCCTCCGGACTAGCAAAGGCGACAATGAGCAGTTCTTC. It specifies CASSLRTSKGDNEQFF.

V is TRBV9 and J is TRBJ2-7; 12 bases fit TRBD2. CDR1 SGDLS and CDR2 YYNGEE come from the germline V gene. With V trimmed by 0 bases and J by 2 bases, 3 bases remained unmatched. The CDR3 totals 16 residues. The CDR3 loop is CASSVAGTSGPYEQYF. CDR3 nucleotide sequence: TGTGCCAGCAGCGTAGCGGGGACTAGCGGGCCCTACGAGCAGTACTTC.

With regard to this clone: The sample has other DNA sequences that encode this CDR3 too. DNA of the CDR3: TGTGCCAGCAGCTCCCGGGACAGGGGCTACGAGCAGTACTTC. This sequence encodes CASSSRDRGYEQYF. The chain links TRBV14 to TRBJ2-7, with 10 bases lining up with TRBD1. CDR1 SGHDN and CDR2 FVKESK come from the germline V gene. CDR3 size: 14 residues. Losses at the gene ends were 5 bases for V and 3 bases for J; bases not matched to a gene: 4.

Regarding this clone: A much larger clone lies a single base off, so this may be a read error. At the DNA level, this CDR3 is encoded by other sequences in the same sample as well. V and J are TRBV28 and TRBJ2-7; D call uncertain. The V gene's germline CDR1 is MDHEN and CDR2 SYDVKM. The V gene lost 4 bases and the J gene lost 1 base, with 2 bases spanning the gap. The CDR3 is 11 amino acids. The CDR3 loop is CASSSSYEQYF. CDR3 coding DNA: TGTGCCAGCAGTTCTTCCTACGAGCAGTACTTC.

A single count supports this clone. V usage is TRBV28 and J usage is TRBJ1-4, with 9 bases aligning to TRBD1. The CDR3 runs to 16 residues. Germline-derived CDR1 and CDR2 are MDHEN and SYDVKM. J lost 8 bases, V lost 5 bases, and 12 bases had no gene match. The chain's CDR3 is CASSPRTGVRGEKLFF. CDR3 nucleotides: TGTGCCAGCAGTCCTAGGACAGGGGTTCGGGGCGAAAAACTGTTTTTT.

The chain combines TRBV27 with TRBJ2-7; D possibly matches TRBD1 or TRBD2 (6 bases each). V lost 3 bases, J lost 6 bases, and 15 bases lay in between. The CDR3 has 14 amino acids. CDR1 and CDR2 from the germline V gene are MNHEY and SMNVEV (reference sequence). The CDR3 DNA is TGTGCCAGCAGTTTCAGGGGTATGGGGGGCGAGCAGTACTTC. It specifies CASSFRGMGGEQYF.

The chain carries TRBV30 and TRBJ2-7, with 12 bases that match TRBD2. In germline, CDR1 is GTSNPN, CDR2 SVGIG (reference sequence). The CDR3 is 15 amino acids. V trimming: 3 bases; J trimming: 2 bases; junction bases outside the gene matches: 5. CDR3: CAWRGLAGRTYEQYF. The CDR3 DNA sequence: TGTGCCTGGAGGGGACTAGCGGGTCGGACCTACGAGCAGTACTTC.

The V gene is TRBV6-5, the J gene TRBJ1-2; D is perhaps TRBD1 (5 bases). Between the trimmed V and J ends, which lost 7 bases and 3 bases, there was a span of 15 bases. Germline V gene data show CDR1 as MNHEY and CDR2 as SVGAGI. The CDR3 spans 14 residues. DNA of the CDR3: TGTGCCAGCACCAACAGGAGGGAGGACTATGGCTACACCTTC. It is translated as CASTNRREDYGYTF.

V gene TRBV7-8 combines with J gene TRBJ2-1, with 9 bases matching TRBD1. The V segment lost 1 base and the J segment 6 bases; nucleotides outside the gene matches: 4. Germline-derived CDR1 and CDR2 are SGHVS and FQNEAQ. CDR3 size: 15 residues. CDR3 sequence (DNA): TGTGCCAGCAGCTTAGGACAGGGGGGTATCAATGAGCAGTTCTTC. It codes for CASSLGQGGINEQFF.

The V gene is TRBV4-3, the J gene TRBJ2-7; D is unresolved. The CDR3 totals 15 residues. The V and J ends lost 4 bases and 1 base respectively, with 14 bases between them. The germline V gene has CDR1 LGHNA and CDR2 YSLEER. The CDR3 is CASSPFSGPSYEQYF. The CDR3 DNA is TGCGCCAGCAGCCCGTTTTCGGGCCCATCCTACGAGCAGTACTTC.

This chain uses TRBV11-2 with TRBJ2-1; the match to TRBD2 covers 10 bases. The CDR3 is 16 amino acids. Germline CDR1 reads SGHAT; CDR2 reads FQNNGV. After removal of 4 bases from V and 2 bases from J, the junction contained 5 bases not matched to a gene. As DNA, the CDR3 is TGTGCCAGCAGCTCCCAGCGGGAGGGACCCTACAATGAGCAGTTCTTC. Protein product: CASSSQREGPYNEQFF.

The J gene is TRBJ1-2, the V gene TRBV7-9; 9 nucleotides match TRBD1. CDR1 is SEHNR, CDR2 FQNEAQ, per germline (reference sequence). Trimming at V came to 0 bases and at J to 3 bases, leaving 5 bases not matched to a gene. This CDR3 contains 16 residues. CDR3 sequence (DNA): TGTGCCAGCAGCTTAGCCGGGACAGGGTTGGACTATGGCTACACCTTC. It yields the protein CASSLAGTGLDYGYTF. The variable domain in full, with the rest retrieved from reference TRBV7-9 and TRBJ1-2, is DTGVSQNPRHKITKRGQNVTFRCDPISEHNRLYWYRQTLGQGPEFLTYFQNEAQLEKSRLLSDRFSAERPKGSFSTLEIQRTEQGDSAMYLCASSLAGTGLDYGYTFGSGTRLTVV.

V gene TRBV2 combines with J gene TRBJ2-7; D gene unclear. This CDR3 has 14 amino acids. Germline loops: CDR1 SNHLY, CDR2 FYNNEI. V lost 8 bases and J lost 0, with 14 bases in between. The CDR3 spells CASVVGQSSYEQYF. DNA of the CDR3: TGTGCCAGCGTGGTGGGCCAAAGCTCCTACGAGCAGTACTTC. Together with reference TRBV2 and TRBJ2-7, the CDR3 gives the full variable domain: EPEVTQTPSHQVTQMGQEVILRCVPISNHLYFYWYRQILGQKVEFLVSFYNNEISEKSEIFDDQFSVERPDGSNFTLKIRSTKLEDSAMYFCASVVGQSSYEQYFGPGTRLTVT.

The chain uses TRBV2 and TRBJ2-7; 7 bases agree with TRBD2. The germline gives CDR1 SNHLY, CDR2 FYNNEI. The CDR3 loop spans 11 amino acids. The trim removed 8 bases at V and 5 bases at J, leaving 3 bases unmatched. As DNA, the CDR3 is TGTGCCAGCCCCCGGGGGGACGAGCAGTACTTC. This translates into CASPRGDEQYF. Looking up the rest from reference TRBV2 and TRBJ2-7 gives the full variable domain: EPEVTQTPSHQVTQMGQEVILRCVPISNHLYFYWYRQILGQKVEFLVSFYNNEISEKSEIFDDQFSVERPDGSNFTLKIRSTKLEDSAMYFCASPRGDEQYFGPGTRLTVT.

CDR3: CASSHRNQPQHF. DNA of the CDR3: TGTGCCAGCAGTCACCGTAATCAGCCCCAGCATTTT. This sequence joins TRBV6-5 and TRBJ1-5; no clear D. V dropped 5 bases and J dropped 4 bases, with 6 bases sitting between them. The CDR3 length is 12 residues. Germline V gene data show CDR1 as MNHEY and CDR2 as SVGAGI.

This sequence joins TRBV19 and TRBJ1-1; 7 bases line up with TRBD1. The germline CDR1 and CDR2 sequences are LNHDA and SQIVND (reference sequence). After removal of 3 bases from V and 4 bases from J, the junction contained 5 bases not matched to a gene. This CDR3 contains 14 residues. CDR3 residues: CASSMRTGVTEAFF. CDR3 DNA: TGTGCCAGTAGTATGCGGACAGGCGTCACTGAAGCTTTCTTT.

The V and J genes are TRBV19 and TRBJ1-2; D is perhaps TRBD1 (5 bases). Trimming took off 5 bases at V and 2 bases at J, with 18 bases between the two ends. The CDR3 is 16 residues long. Germline CDR1 is LNHDA and CDR2 is SQIVND (reference sequence). Written as DNA, the CDR3 is TGTGCCAGTAGTGAGGGCCAGGGTTCGCCCAACTATGGCTACACCTTC. Encoded protein: CASSEGQGSPNYGYTF.

The chain carries TRBV5-6 and TRBJ2-7, with TRBD1 identical over 8 bases. Germline V gives CDR1 SGHDT, CDR2 YYEEEE. The CDR3 is made up of 16 amino acids. With 0 bases clipped from V and 2 bases from J, the junction kept 7 bases outside the gene matches. In DNA form, the CDR3 reads TGTGCCAGCAGCTTGGGGGACAGGCCCCCCCCCTACGAGCAGTACTTC. As protein: CASSLGDRPPPYEQYF.